This T cell receptor beta chain was recovered during a study of CD8 T cells in Susac syndrome. Study in general: Sequenced Susac syndrome patients included over five with active disease and eight who were in remission.

Study-level points and caveats: The study admitted that it had a relatively small number of individuals in its TCR sequencing and HLA analysis.

With regard to this clonotype: Antigen specificity is unknown.

When the RNA was reverse transcribed, random hexamers were used with an input of roughly 0.45 to 1 ug. TCR beta CDR3 was amplified by immunoSEQ covering 54 Vbeta and 13 Jbeta. In TCRdb, the immunoSEQ multiplex PCR reads were re-called with MiXCR into one record per CDR3 protein. The sample holds some 96,000 distinct CDR3 sequences; approximately 95% are singletons and the top ten take around 0.3%. Looked up from germline, CDR1 is DFQATT and CDR2 is SNEGSKA (reference sequence). The CDR3 has 16 amino acids. This chain connects TRBV20-1 to TRBJ2-2, with D perhaps matching TRBD2 (6 bases). The sequenced material came from CD8+ T cells from PBMCs. The receptor's source is a human donor with Susac syndrome. The CDR3 here is CSASQGTLSGTGELFF. The CDR3 region has the DNA TGCAGCGCCAGTCAGGGTACTTTGAGCGGGACCGGGGAGCTGTTTTTT.